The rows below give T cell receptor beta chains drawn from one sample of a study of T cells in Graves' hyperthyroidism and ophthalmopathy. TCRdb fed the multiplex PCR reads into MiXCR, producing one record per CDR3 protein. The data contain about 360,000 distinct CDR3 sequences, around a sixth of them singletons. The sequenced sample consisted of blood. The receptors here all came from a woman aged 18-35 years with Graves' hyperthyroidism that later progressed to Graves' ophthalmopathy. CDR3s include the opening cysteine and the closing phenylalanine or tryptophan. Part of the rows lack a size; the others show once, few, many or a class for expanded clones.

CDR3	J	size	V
CASSFERVARGTAKNIQYF	TRBJ2-4	many	TRBV28
CASSLGLEISYEQYF	TRBJ2-7	many	TRBV11-2
CASGISSYNEQFF	TRBJ2-1	many	TRBV6-1
CASSLATGTAYGYTF	TRBJ1-2	-	TRBV9
CASSQHLAGLGGELFF	TRBJ2-2	-	TRBV4-2
CSARTGEEKLFF	TRBJ1-4	few	TRBV20-1
CSVEDSFPGLETQYF	TRBJ2-5	-	TRBV29-1
CASSEQAYEQYF	TRBJ2-7	many	TRBV2
CASSLEISVGSNTEAFF	TRBJ1-1	many	TRBV12-3/TRBV12-4
CSARVGIRGGALSGEAFF	TRBJ1-1	many	TRBV20-1